The rows below give T cell receptor beta chains drawn from one sample of a study of cytomegalovirus exposure and HLA in healthy donors. This table comes from immunoSEQ multiplex PCR, and its TCRdb copy is limited to in-frame clones, with some not included. The data show 110,000 to 150,000 clones, roughly 80% seen once. The sequenced sample was PBMCs. The receptors were sampled from a female donor in good health and CMV-seronegative. The CDR3 runs from the conserved cysteine through the conserved F or W. Fields, in order: clone size, D gene, J gene, V gene, CDR3 protein, CDR3 DNA. The D gene is left open where the match is weak. Clone size is stated in some rows and not others, as once, few, many or a class when expanded.

clone_size: NA; d_call: NA; j_call: TRBJ2-3; v_call: TRBV29-1; cdr3_aa: CSVPTGIDTQYF; cdr3_nt: TGCAGCGTTCCAACAGGGATAGATACGCAGTATTTT
clone_size: NA; d_call: TRBD2; j_call: TRBJ2-3; v_call: TRBV29-1; cdr3_aa: CSVLLAGGTDTQYF; cdr3_nt: TGCAGCGTTCTACTAGCGGGTGGGACAGATACGCAGTATTTT
clone_size: NA; d_call: NA; j_call: TRBJ1-5; v_call: TRBV4-1; cdr3_aa: CASSQDRFGQGRSNQPQHF; cdr3_nt: TGCGCCAGCAGCCAAGATAGGTTCGGGCAGGGGCGTAGCAATCAGCCCCAGCATTTT
clone_size: NA; d_call: NA; j_call: TRBJ2-2; v_call: TRBV7-9; cdr3_aa: CASSRGTGNTGELFF; cdr3_nt: TGTGCCAGCAGCCGGGGGACGGGGAACACCGGGGAGCTGTTTTTT
clone_size: NA; d_call: TRBD1; j_call: TRBJ1-1; v_call: TRBV6-5; cdr3_aa: CASTGTGQTEAFF; cdr3_nt: TGTGCCAGCACCGGGACAGGTCAGACTGAAGCTTTCTTT
clone_size: NA; d_call: NA; j_call: TRBJ2-7; v_call: TRBV27; cdr3_aa: CASSFNLLDEQYF; cdr3_nt: TGTGCCAGCAGCTTTAATTTGTTAGACGAGCAGTACTTC
clone_size: NA; d_call: TRBD1; j_call: TRBJ1-5; v_call: TRBV28; cdr3_aa: CASSLGTGGNQPQHF; cdr3_nt: TGTGCCAGCAGCCTAGGGACAGGGGGCAATCAGCCCCAGCATTTT
clone_size: few; d_call: TRBD2; j_call: TRBJ2-7; v_call: TRBV11-2; cdr3_aa: CASSLERGLLAASYEQYF; cdr3_nt: TGTGCCAGCAGCTTAGAAAGGGGCCTACTAGCGGCCTCCTACGAGCAGTACTTC
clone_size: NA; d_call: TRBD1; j_call: TRBJ1-4; v_call: TRBV19; cdr3_aa: CASTTIDRDSGKLFF; cdr3_nt: TGTGCCAGTACCACCATTGACAGGGATAGTGGAAAACTGTTTTTT
clone_size: NA; d_call: NA; j_call: TRBJ1-2; v_call: TRBV5-8; cdr3_aa: CASSLSGVYGYTF; cdr3_nt: TGTGCCAGCAGCTTGTCGGGGGTTTATGGCTACACCTTC
clone_size: NA; d_call: TRBD1; j_call: TRBJ2-2; v_call: TRBV6-1; cdr3_aa: CASPTGGDTGELFF; cdr3_nt: TGTGCCAGCCCGACAGGGGGCGACACCGGGGAGCTGTTTTTT
clone_size: once; d_call: TRBD2; j_call: TRBJ2-1; v_call: TRBV27; cdr3_aa: CASTRYQTSAYNEQFF; cdr3_nt: TGTGCCAGCACTCGATACCAGACTAGCGCCTACAATGAGCAGTTCTTC
clone_size: NA; d_call: NA; j_call: TRBJ1-5; v_call: TRBV4-1; cdr3_aa: CASSQERGGYQPQHF; cdr3_nt: TGCGCCAGCAGCCAAGAGCGGGGGGGGTATCAGCCCCAGCATTTT
clone_size: NA; d_call: NA; j_call: TRBJ1-1; v_call: TRBV7-2; cdr3_aa: CASSLAEDTEAFF; cdr3_nt: TGTGCCAGCAGCTTAGCGGAGGACACTGAAGCTTTCTTT
clone_size: NA; d_call: TRBD1; j_call: TRBJ1-2; v_call: TRBV10-3; cdr3_aa: CAISDERTGGLGYTF; cdr3_nt: TGTGCCATCAGTGATGAGAGGACAGGGGGCTTGGGCTACACCTTC
clone_size: NA; d_call: TRBD2; j_call: TRBJ2-7; v_call: TRBV5-4; cdr3_aa: CASSLVAGGGSYEQYF; cdr3_nt: TGTGCCAGCAGCTTGGTTGCGGGAGGGGGGAGCTACGAGCAGTACTTC
clone_size: NA; d_call: TRBD1; j_call: TRBJ1-5; v_call: TRBV7-9; cdr3_aa: CASSEDRGQGYSNQPQHF; cdr3_nt: TGTGCCAGCAGTGAGGACAGGGGGCAAGGGTATAGCAATCAGCCCCAGCATTTT
clone_size: NA; d_call: TRBD1; j_call: TRBJ2-7; v_call: TRBV4-2; cdr3_aa: CASSQGDRGYEQYF; cdr3_nt: TGTGCCAGCAGCCAAGGAGACAGGGGATACGAGCAGTACTTC
clone_size: NA; d_call: NA; j_call: TRBJ2-7; v_call: TRBV14; cdr3_aa: CASSPMMQGKKAYEQYF; cdr3_nt: TGTGCCAGCAGCCCGATGATGCAGGGAAAAAAGGCCTACGAGCAGTACTTC
clone_size: NA; d_call: NA; j_call: TRBJ2-1; v_call: TRBV7-6; cdr3_aa: CASSLGAGNYNEQFF; cdr3_nt: TGTGCCAGCAGCTTAGGGGCAGGGAACTACAATGAGCAGTTCTTC
clone_size: few; d_call: NA; j_call: TRBJ1-1; v_call: TRBV4-1; cdr3_aa: CASSQIKAGDPEAFF; cdr3_nt: TGCGCCAGCAGCCAGATTAAGGCAGGGGATCCTGAAGCTTTCTTT
clone_size: NA; d_call: NA; j_call: TRBJ1-2; v_call: TRBV12-5; cdr3_aa: CASGMSNYGYTF; cdr3_nt: TGTGCTAGTGGTATGAGTAACTATGGCTACACCTTC
clone_size: NA; d_call: NA; j_call: TRBJ2-1; v_call: TRBV28; cdr3_aa: CASSPSGQGGNEQFF; cdr3_nt: TGTGCCAGCAGTCCGTCCGGACAGGGAGGGAATGAGCAGTTCTTC
clone_size: NA; d_call: TRBD1; j_call: TRBJ2-3; v_call: TRBV7-9; cdr3_aa: CASSSRDREIASTDTQYF; cdr3_nt: TGTGCCAGCAGCTCCCGGGACAGGGAGATCGCCAGCACAGATACGCAGTATTTT
clone_size: NA; d_call: NA; j_call: TRBJ1-2; v_call: TRBV7-9; cdr3_aa: CASSLDTYGYTF; cdr3_nt: TGTGCCAGCAGCTTAGACACCTATGGCTACACCTTC
clone_size: NA; d_call: TRBD2; j_call: TRBJ2-2; v_call: TRBV4-1; cdr3_aa: CASWEGLNTGELFF; cdr3_nt: TGCGCCAGCTGGGAGGGTTTGAACACCGGGGAGCTGTTTTTT
clone_size: NA; d_call: TRBD1; j_call: TRBJ2-7; v_call: TRBV6-6; cdr3_aa: CASSYRTGTYEQYF; cdr3_nt: TGTGCCAGCAGTTACCGGACAGGTACCTACGAGCAGTACTTC
clone_size: NA; d_call: NA; j_call: TRBJ2-5; v_call: TRBV2; cdr3_aa: CASSEGQTQYF; cdr3_nt: TGTGCCAGCAGTGAAGGGCAGACCCAGTACTTC
clone_size: NA; d_call: NA; j_call: TRBJ2-1; v_call: TRBV25-1; cdr3_aa: CASSESTGARYNEQFF; cdr3_nt: TGTGCCAGCAGTGAATCAACGGGAGCTCGGTACAATGAGCAGTTCTTC
clone_size: NA; d_call: NA; j_call: TRBJ2-7; v_call: TRBV6-1; cdr3_aa: CASRRQESYEQYF; cdr3_nt: TGTGCCAGCAGACGACAGGAATCCTACGAGCAGTACTTC
clone_size: NA; d_call: NA; j_call: TRBJ2-5; v_call: TRBV20-1; cdr3_aa: CSVGRGETQYF; cdr3_nt: TGCAGTGTGGGGCGGGGAGAGACCCAGTACTTC
clone_size: NA; d_call: NA; j_call: TRBJ1-2; v_call: TRBV28; cdr3_aa: CASSLWGGTNGYTF; cdr3_nt: TGTGCCAGCAGTTTATGGGGGGGGACCAATGGCTACACCTTC
clone_size: NA; d_call: NA; j_call: TRBJ2-3; v_call: TRBV27; cdr3_aa: CASRATDTQYF; cdr3_nt: TGTGCCAGCAGGGCCACAGATACGCAGTATTTT
clone_size: NA; d_call: TRBD2; j_call: TRBJ2-2; v_call: TRBV5-6; cdr3_aa: CASSSYLAGEDTGELFF; cdr3_nt: TGTGCCAGCAGCTCCTACCTAGCGGGAGAGGACACCGGGGAGCTGTTTTTT
clone_size: NA; d_call: NA; j_call: TRBJ1-5; v_call: TRBV2; cdr3_aa: CASSDQGNQPQHF; cdr3_nt: TGTGCCAGCAGTGATCAGGGAAATCAGCCCCAGCATTTT
clone_size: NA; d_call: NA; j_call: TRBJ2-7; v_call: TRBV6-1; cdr3_aa: CASSDFGGYEQYF; cdr3_nt: TGTGCCAGCAGTGATTTCGGGGGTTACGAGCAGTACTTC
clone_size: NA; d_call: TRBD2; j_call: TRBJ2-7; v_call: TRBV27; cdr3_aa: CASSFPGGYEQYF; cdr3_nt: TGTGCCAGCAGTTTCCCGGGGGGTTACGAGCAGTACTTC
clone_size: NA; d_call: TRBD1; j_call: TRBJ1-2; v_call: TRBV29-1; cdr3_aa: CSAGGRQGEYGYTF; cdr3_nt: TGCAGCGCTGGGGGGCGACAGGGAGAGTATGGCTACACCTTC
clone_size: NA; d_call: NA; j_call: TRBJ2-1; v_call: TRBV29-1; cdr3_aa: CSVDGSWGDEQFF; cdr3_nt: TGCAGCGTTGATGGGTCGTGGGGGGATGAGCAGTTCTTC
clone_size: NA; d_call: NA; j_call: TRBJ2-7; v_call: TRBV5-6; cdr3_aa: CASSFSGLIYEQYF; cdr3_nt: TGTGCCAGCAGCTTTTCAGGGCTCATCTACGAGCAGTACTTC
clone_size: NA; d_call: TRBD2; j_call: TRBJ2-7; v_call: TRBV28; cdr3_aa: CAIEGTSGSYEQYF; cdr3_nt: TGTGCTATAGAAGGGACTAGCGGGAGTTACGAGCAGTACTTC
clone_size: NA; d_call: NA; j_call: TRBJ2-1; v_call: TRBV7-3; cdr3_aa: CASSPQVAEVYNEQFF; cdr3_nt: TGTGCCAGCAGCCCCCAGGTAGCGGAAGTGTACAATGAGCAGTTCTTC
clone_size: NA; d_call: NA; j_call: TRBJ1-2; v_call: TRBV2; cdr3_aa: CASSESPRGGYTF; cdr3_nt: TGTGCCAGCAGTGAATCACCCAGGGGTGGCTACACCTTC
clone_size: NA; d_call: NA; j_call: TRBJ1-2; v_call: TRBV6-5; cdr3_aa: CASSYGQNYGYTF; cdr3_nt: TGTGCCAGCAGTTACGGTCAGAACTATGGCTACACCTTC
clone_size: NA; d_call: NA; j_call: TRBJ2-1; v_call: TRBV6-6; cdr3_aa: CASNGAGKYNEQFF; cdr3_nt: TGTGCCAGCAATGGGGCGGGGAAATACAATGAGCAGTTCTTC
clone_size: NA; d_call: NA; j_call: TRBJ1-5; v_call: TRBV28; cdr3_aa: CASSLVGDSNQPQHF; cdr3_nt: TGTGCCAGCAGTTTAGTAGGGGATAGCAATCAGCCCCAGCATTTT